Listed here are 12 T cell receptor beta chains from one sample, sequenced in a study of T cell changes during pregnancy in multiple sclerosis. TCRdb keeps only in-frame clones here, not all; method: immunoSEQ multiplex PCR. The sample carries about 38,000 clones, about 92% recorded once. Sequenced here: CD8+ T cells from peripheral blood mononuclear cells, sampled in the third trimester of pregnancy. Source of these receptors: a female donor with multiple sclerosis, enrolled in a pregnancy study.

The J gene is TRBJ1-2, the V gene TRBV19, with D perhaps matching TRBD1 (5 bases). The CDR3 length is 13 residues. Trimming removed 3 bases at V and 6 bases at J, with 11 bases between. Germline CDR1 LNHDA, CDR2 SQIVND (reference sequence). This chain's CDR3 is CASSIWKGHGYTF. The CDR3, as DNA: TGTGCCAGTAGTATTTGGAAGGGGCATGGCTACACCTTC.

The chain joins TRBV29-1 to TRBJ2-2; D not resolved. Trimming cost V 5 bases and J 1 base, with 17 bases left between them. CDR1 is SQVTM and CDR2 is ANQGSEA in the germline V gene. The CDR3 covers 16 residues. CDR3 nucleotide sequence: TGCAGCGTTATAACCTCAAGAGCCCAGAACACCGGGGAGCTGTTTTTT. This gives the protein CSVITSRAQNTGELFF.

The chain joins TRBV7-3 to TRBJ2-1, with 11 bases that match TRBD1. With 1 base clipped from V and 9 bases from J, the junction kept 2 bases outside the gene matches. Germline CDR1 and CDR2: SGHTA and FQGTGA. The CDR3 totals 14 residues. The CDR3 sequence is CASSLIGTGGEQFF. The CDR3, as DNA: TGTGCCAGCAGCTTAATAGGGACAGGGGGTGAGCAGTTCTTC.

The chain uses TRBV20-1 and TRBJ1-4; D gene ambiguous. V was trimmed by 8 bases and J by 4 bases, leaving 5 bases between them. The germline gives CDR1 DFQATT, CDR2 SNEGSKA (reference sequence). The CDR3 consists of 10 residues. CDR3 nucleotide sequence: TGCAGTCGGGTTAATGAAAAACTGTTTTTT. It encodes CSRVNEKLFF.

This sequence joins TRBV27 and TRBJ1-1, with D possibly TRBD1 on 6 matching bases. V was clipped by 5 bases and J by 6 bases, with 19 bases between them. This CDR3 has 15 residues. Germline assignment: CDR1 MNHEY and CDR2 SMNVEV (reference sequence). CDR3: CASSKQTGGLSEAFF. As DNA, the CDR3 is TGTGCCAGCAGTAAACAGACGGGGGGGCTCTCTGAAGCTTTCTTT.

The chain employs TRBV6-4 and TRBJ2-1, with 8 bases matching TRBD2. The CDR3 has 17 amino acids. The V segment lost 2 bases and the J segment 0 bases; nucleotides outside the gene matches: 6. Looked up from germline, CDR1 is MRHNA and CDR2 is SNTAGT. CDR3 in DNA: TGTGCCAGCAGTGACAGCGACGGGGGGGGCTCCTACAATGAGCAGTTCTTC. Its translation is CASSDSDGGGSYNEQFF.

J is TRBJ1-2 and V is TRBV27; 7 bases map to TRBD1. The CDR3 loop spans 16 amino acids. The V segment lost 6 bases and the J segment 5 bases; nucleotides outside the gene matches: 15. Germline V gene lookup returns CDR1 MNHEY and CDR2 SMNVEV (reference sequence). The CDR3 loop is CASSPDSWDRLYGYTF. DNA of the CDR3: TGTGCCAGCAGCCCGGATTCTTGGGACAGACTTTATGGCTACACCTTC.

V gene TRBV6-1 combines with J gene TRBJ1-5; 9 nucleotides line up with TRBD1. From germline, CDR1 is MNHNS and CDR2 SASEGT. The CDR3 has 15 residues. V shed 5 bases and J 5 bases; nucleotides not matched to a gene: 7. CDR3 loop: CASSPWTGEDQPQHF. The DNA of the CDR3 is TGTGCCAGCAGTCCCTGGACAGGGGAGGATCAGCCCCAGCATTTT.

This clone came up once. The V gene is TRBV19, the J gene TRBJ2-7; TRBD2 is a possible D gene (6 bases). Germline-derived CDR1 and CDR2 are LNHDA and SQIVND (reference sequence). This CDR3 comprises 14 residues. V was trimmed by 5 bases and J by 6 bases, leaving 17 bases between them. The CDR3 spells CASSSRDGGVEQYF. DNA for the CDR3: TGTGCCAGTAGTTCCCGGGACGGAGGGGTCGAGCAGTACTTC.

The genes are TRBV7-6 and TRBJ2-7; maybe TRBD2 (6 bases). The length of the CDR3 is 14 residues. Trimming removed 1 base from V and 7 bases from J, with 14 bases in between. Per germline, CDR1 SGHVS and CDR2 FNYEAQ. This CDR3 is CASSLDASGREQYF. The CDR3 coding sequence is TGTGCCAGCAGCTTAGACGCCTCAGGGAGGGAGCAGTACTTC.

The chain has TRBV11-2 and TRBJ1-2; 8 bases line up with TRBD1. The germline V gene has CDR1 SGHAT and CDR2 FQNNGV. Trimming cost V 6 bases and J 7 bases; bases outside gene matches: 4. The CDR3 is 12 residues long. The CDR3 DNA is TGTGCCAGCAGGACGACAGGGGCTGGCTACACCTTC. It is translated as CASRTTGAGYTF.

The V and J genes are TRBV7-3 and TRBJ2-5; TRBD2 matches at 7 bases. CDR1 SGHTA and CDR2 FQGTGA come from the germline V gene. J was trimmed by 6 bases and V by 4 bases; bases with no gene match: 5. CDR3 length: 13 amino acids. The CDR3 reads CASSWEGGKTQYF. The DNA for the CDR3 is TGTGCCAGCAGCTGGGAGGGTGGGAAGACCCAGTACTTC.